The 14 T cell receptor beta chains reported below all come from one sample, sequenced in a study of CD8+ T cells in alopecia areata. Reverse transcription of extracted RNA yielded cDNA, which provided the sequencing template. Some clones are missing from TCRdb's copy, which holds only in-frame ones; the method was immunoSEQ multiplex PCR. The top ten clones hold about a sixth of a sample with around 140,000 clones, about 59% of them seen once. Noted treatment: oral pan-JAK inhibitor, 5-10 mg twice daily. The source material was CD8+ T cells sorted from blood, sampled at week 4, from a patient treated with tofacitinib. These receptors all stem from a human donor with alopecia areata.

This clone was observed a few times. The V gene is TRBV11-1, the J gene TRBJ2-2; D is unresolved. In germline, CDR1 is SGHAT, CDR2 FQDESV (reference sequence). The CDR3 runs to 14 residues. The V end lost 2 bases, the J end lost 3 bases, and 7 bases lay between the germline ends. The CDR3 coding sequence is TGTGCCAGCAGCTTACTTGGCGACACCGGGGAGCTGTTTTTT. Its protein is CASSLLGDTGELFF.

This chain joins TRBV27 and TRBJ2-5; 7 nucleotides align to TRBD1. The CDR3 is 15 residues long. J gave up 5 bases and V 2 bases, and 8 bases lay outside the gene matches. Germline V CDR1 and CDR2: MNHEY, SMNVEV (reference sequence). The CDR3 sequence is CASSLGDSISETQYF. CDR3 nucleotide sequence: TGTGCCAGCAGTTTAGGGGACAGTATTTCGGAGACCCAGTACTTC.

The chain couples TRBV10-3 to TRBJ1-2; TRBD1 is a possible D gene (5 bases). V was trimmed by 6 bases and J by 5 bases, leaving 10 bases between them. CDR1 and CDR2 (germline): ENHRY, SYGVKD. This CDR3 is 12 amino acids long. The CDR3 region is CAISGGEYGYTF. The CDR3 region has the DNA TGTGCCATCAGCGGGGGGGAATATGGCTACACCTTC.

The chain joins TRBV4-1 to TRBJ1-2, with unresolved D. This CDR3 spans 14 amino acids. Germline V gene lookup returns CDR1 MGHRA and CDR2 YSYEKL. Trimming shortened V by 0 bases and J by 8 bases, and 13 bases separated the two germline ends. The CDR3 sequence is CASSQDAEVRGYTF. Written as DNA, the CDR3 is TGCGCCAGCAGCCAAGATGCCGAAGTCAGGGGCTACACCTTC.

In the case of this clone: A read error may account for a junction end that differs from germline. The gene calls are TRBV2 and TRBJ2-5; the D call may be TRBD1 or TRBD2 (5 bases each). Germline assignment: CDR1 SNHLY and CDR2 FYNNEI. The CDR3 runs 13 residues. CDR3 protein: CASSEGGEGPLDF. The CDR3 nucleotides are TGTGCCAGCAGTGAAGGAGGTGAGGGGCCCCTGGACTTC.

The chain has TRBV30 and TRBJ1-2; D perhaps matches TRBD1 (6 bases). This CDR3 is 12 amino acids long. The germline V gene has CDR1 GTSNPN and CDR2 SVGIG (reference sequence). Trimming removed 2 bases at V and 9 bases at J, with 13 bases between. Written as DNA, the CDR3 is TGTGCCTGGAGTCCGGGGGACACTAGCTACACCTTC. The encoded protein is CAWSPGDTSYTF.

This chain connects TRBV29-1 to TRBJ1-2; 8 bases are shared with TRBD1. CDR3 size: 12 residues. The V and J ends lost 3 bases and 7 bases, in that order; junction bases with no gene match: 4. Germline CDR1 is SQVTM and CDR2 is ANQGSEA. The CDR3 region has the DNA TGCAGCGTTGATTCGACAGGGGTTGGCTACACCTTC. This encodes CSVDSTGVGYTF.

The rearrangement uses TRBV5-1 and TRBJ1-2; D is possibly TRBD1 (5 bases). Between the trimmed V and J ends, which lost 9 bases and 4 bases, there was a span of 10 bases. Germline CDR1 and CDR2: SGHRS and YFSETQ. The CDR3 is 11 amino acids. The CDR3 reads CATGEVYGYTF. In nucleotides, the CDR3 is TGCGCCACGGGGGAAGTCTATGGCTACACCTTC. Filled out from reference TRBV5-1 and TRBJ1-2, the complete variable domain reads KAGVTQTPRYLIKTRGQQVTLSCSPISGHRSVSWYQQTPGQGLQFLFEYFSETQRNKGNFPGRFSGRQFSNSRSEMNVSTLELGDSALYLCATGEVYGYTFGSGTRLTVV.

This rearrangement joins TRBV7-6 to TRBJ1-1; D may be TRBD1 (6 bases). The CDR3 is 15 amino acids. V lost 1 base, J lost 0 bases, and 9 bases lay in between. Germline CDR1 SGHVS, CDR2 FNYEAQ. CDR3 coding DNA: TGTGCCAGCAGCTTAGGAGCAGGGGTGAACACTGAAGCTTTCTTT. Translation: CASSLGAGVNTEAFF.

This clone was picked up one time. V usage is TRBV27 and J usage is TRBJ2-7, with 9 bases fitting TRBD1. Germline lookup yields CDR1 MNHEY and CDR2 SMNVEV (reference sequence). V was clipped by 5 bases and J by 2 bases; unmatched bases: 4. CDR3 length: 14 amino acids. CDR3 sequence reads: CASSTRTGAYEQYF. The CDR3 DNA sequence: TGTGCCAGCAGTACTCGGACAGGGGCCTACGAGCAGTACTTC.

This rearrangement joins TRBV27 to TRBJ2-5, with a possible D match to TRBD2 (6 bases). This CDR3 region has 12 residues. CDR1 is MNHEY, CDR2 SMNVEV, per germline (reference sequence). Between the trimmed V and J ends, which lost 6 bases and 3 bases, there was a span of 8 bases. The CDR3 DNA reads TGTGCCAGCAGCGGGGGTGAAGAGACCCAGTACTTC. This translates into CASSGGEETQYF.

The chain joins TRBV4-2 to TRBJ2-7; TRBD2 aligns across 9 bases. The germline V gene has CDR1 LGHNA and CDR2 YNFKEQ. The CDR3 is 16 amino acids. The junction had 7 bases not matched to a gene; V was cut back by 2 bases and J by 2 bases. CDR3 in amino acids: CASSQLLSGGTYEQYF. Written as DNA, the CDR3 is TGTGCCAGCAGCCAACTACTTAGCGGGGGTACCTACGAGCAGTACTTC.

This chain uses TRBV9 with TRBJ2-2, with a weak D call TRBD1 (6 bases). This CDR3 spans 15 amino acids. Trimming shortened V by 0 bases and J by 4 bases, and 10 bases separated the two germline ends. Looked up from germline, CDR1 is SGDLS and CDR2 is YYNGEE. CDR3 sequence (DNA): TGTGCCAGCAGCGTAGAACAGGGTGGCACCGGGGAGCTGTTTTTT. Translation gives CASSVEQGGTGELFF.

The CDR3 sequence is CASSLSAIRRQQYF. Written as DNA, the CDR3 is TGTGCCAGCAGCTTGTCGGCAATCCGCCGCCAACAGTATTTT. The chain is built from TRBV5-6 and TRBJ2-3; D not resolved. CDR1 is SGHDT, CDR2 YYEEEE, per germline. The ends were cut back, 1 base at V and 12 bases at J, with 18 bases in the middle. CDR3 length: 14 residues.